These 20 T cell receptor beta chains came from one sample sequenced in a study of cytomegalovirus exposure and HLA in healthy donors. Primers for the PCR totalled 60 Vbeta and 13 Jbeta. The method was immunoSEQ multiplex PCR; TCRdb's version includes in-frame clones alone and lacks a portion of them. The repertoire includes 150,000 to 200,000 clones, approximately 81% of them detected once, and about 2.3% sits in the top ten. The source material was PBMCs. These receptor sequences come from a woman between 50 and 59 years old in good health and CMV-seronegative.

This clone was seen just once. The chain has TRBV5-4 and TRBJ2-2, with D tentatively TRBD1 (6 bases). The V end was cut by 2 bases, the J end by 6 bases, with 14 bases between. This CDR3 has 15 residues. Germline V lookup: CDR1 SGHNT, CDR2 YYREEE (reference sequence). CDR3 sequence (DNA): TGTGCCAGCAGCTTCCAGGGGTCTAAGGCCGGGGAGCTGTTTTTT. Translating it yields CASSFQGSKAGELFF.

The chain combines TRBV4-1 with TRBJ1-3; possibly TRBD1 for D (5 bases). V was clipped by 0 bases and J by 2 bases, with 11 bases between them. The CDR3 runs to 16 residues. Germline CDR1 and CDR2: MGHRA and YSYEKL. CDR3: CASSQEERGTGNTIYF. DNA of the CDR3: TGCGCCAGCAGCCAAGAGGAAAGGGGAACTGGAAACACCATATATTTT.

The chain combines TRBV7-6 with TRBJ2-1, with a weak D call TRBD2 (6 bases). V was pared by 3 bases and J by 8 bases, with 17 bases between. The CDR3 is 15 amino acids. Germline CDR1 is SGHVS and CDR2 is FNYEAQ. CDR3 nucleotides: TGTGCCAGCAGCTTGGTGATAGCGGCGAGACATGAGCAGTTCTTC. It yields the protein CASSLVIAARHEQFF.

This chain uses TRBV9 with TRBJ2-5; tentatively, D is TRBD2 (6 bases). Germline V gene data show CDR1 as SGDLS and CDR2 as YYNGEE. There are 15 residues in the CDR3. V was shortened by 1 base and J by 1 base, with 11 bases between the two germline ends. CDR3 nucleotides: TGTGCCAGCAGCGTAATGCCTAGCGCCCAAGAGACCCAGTACTTC. This sequence encodes CASSVMPSAQETQYF.

About this clone itself: Other DNA sequences from this sample encode an identical CDR3 as well. The chain recombines TRBV9 with TRBJ2-1; perhaps TRBD2 as D (6 bases). The CDR3 sequence is 15 residues long. The V end was cut by 2 bases, the J end by 2 bases, with 11 bases between. The germline CDR1 and CDR2 sequences are SGDLS and YYNGEE. The DNA for the CDR3 is TGTGCCAGCAGCGTCGGTAGCGGAGCCTACAATGAGCAGTTCTTC. It translates to CASSVGSGAYNEQFF.

This clone has just a few counts. This sequence joins TRBV28 and TRBJ1-1; 11 bases match TRBD1. Trimming at V came to 6 bases and at J to 5 bases, leaving 8 bases not matched to a gene. Germline loops: CDR1 MDHEN, CDR2 SYDVKM. This CDR3 spans 15 amino acids. The CDR3 nucleotides are TGTGCCAGCAGGTCTGGACAGGGGGCAAGGACTGAAGCTTTCTTT. This encodes CASRSGQGARTEAFF.

The gene calls are TRBV9 and TRBJ2-3, with D maybe TRBD1 (6 bases). Germline CDR1 SGDLS, CDR2 YYNGEE. V shed 4 bases and J shed 3 bases, with 15 bases lying between them. CDR3 length equals 15 residues. The chain's CDR3 is CASSLSWGRTDTQYF. The CDR3, as DNA: TGTGCCAGCAGCTTGTCATGGGGGCGAACAGATACGCAGTATTTT.

Only a few counts were recorded for this clone. The rearrangement joins TRBV6-5 to TRBJ1-4, with D possibly matching TRBD1 (6 bases). CDR1 is MNHEY and CDR2 is SVGAGI in the germline V gene. CDR3 size: 14 residues. V dropped 6 bases and J dropped 8 bases, with 16 bases sitting between them. The CDR3 here is CASSQTQGGEKLFF. The CDR3 region has the DNA TGTGCCAGCAGCCAAACACAGGGAGGGGAAAAACTGTTTTTT.

The chain recombines TRBV5-1 with TRBJ2-3; 7 positions match TRBD2. J gave up 6 bases and V 4 bases, and 20 bases lay outside the gene matches. CDR1 and CDR2 (germline): SGHRS, YFSETQ. This CDR3 is 18 amino acids long. The CDR3 DNA is TGCGCCAGCAGCGCAACCCCTTCGGCGGGGAGGGGTGGGGATACGCAGTATTTT. Residues: CASSATPSAGRGGDTQYF.

This clone was picked up a small number of times. The J gene is TRBJ2-7, the V gene TRBV7-8, with D possibly TRBD1 on 8 matching bases. V lost 1 base, J lost 2 bases, and 18 bases lay in between. The CDR3 runs 17 residues. Germline V gene sequence: CDR1 SGHVS, CDR2 FQNEAQ. This CDR3 is CASSLGRNRGGTYEQYF. The CDR3 region has the DNA TGTGCCAGCAGCTTAGGCCGGAACAGGGGGGGAACCTACGAGCAGTACTTC. Combining the CDR3 with reference TRBV7-8 and TRBJ2-7 gives the whole variable domain GAGVSQSPRYKVAKRGQDVALRCDPISGHVSLFWYQQALGQGPEFLTYFQNEAQLDKSGLPSDRFFAERPEGSVSTLKIQRTQQEDSAVYLCASSLGRNRGGTYEQYFGPGTRLTVT.

This chain connects TRBV19 to TRBJ1-5, with 8 nucleotides matching TRBD1. V was pared by 3 bases and J by 5 bases, with 6 bases of the junction left unmatched. The CDR3 extends over 15 amino acids. The V gene's germline CDR1 is LNHDA and CDR2 SQIVND (reference sequence). Here the CDR3 DNA reads TGTGCCAGTAGTATCATTTCAGGGGGCGATCAGCCCCAGCATTTT. This encodes CASSIISGGDQPQHF.

The rearrangement joins TRBV5-4 to TRBJ2-7, with 7 bases matching TRBD2. The CDR3 length is 16 residues. Germline V CDR1 and CDR2: SGHNT, YYREEE (reference sequence). J lost 0 bases, V lost 3 bases, and 9 bases had no gene match. Here the CDR3 reads CASSSLSGVSSYEQYF. CDR3 DNA sequence: TGTGCCAGCAGCTCCCTCAGCGGGGTTAGCTCCTACGAGCAGTACTTC.

CDR3 coding DNA: TGTGCCAGCAAATTCGAGGGGAACACTGAAGCTTTCTTT. Protein: CASKFEGNTEAFF. This chain connects TRBV6-5 to TRBJ1-1; D unclear. Trimming removed 7 bases from V and 1 base from J, with 10 bases in between. CDR3 length equals 13 residues. CDR1 and CDR2 (germline): MNHEY, SVGAGI.

The chain uses TRBV10-1 and TRBJ2-2; D remains unclear. The CDR3 is made up of 12 amino acids. V was shortened by 6 bases and J by 1 base, with 3 bases between the two germline ends. CDR1 WNHNN and CDR2 SYGVQD come from the germline V gene (reference sequence). The chain's CDR3 is CASSRNTGELFF. The CDR3 DNA follows: TGCGCCAGCAGCAGGAACACCGGGGAGCTGTTTTTT.

The chain joins TRBV6-5 to TRBJ1-5; the D is unclear. Per germline, CDR1 MNHEY and CDR2 SVGAGI. The ends were cut back, 1 base at V and 2 bases at J, with 9 bases in the middle. The CDR3 is 15 residues long. This CDR3 is CASSYLRSGNQPQHF. DNA of the CDR3: TGTGCCAGCAGTTACTTGAGGTCCGGCAATCAGCCCCAGCATTTT.

This chain joins TRBV29-1 and TRBJ2-1; D unclear. The CDR3 is 15 residues long. Germline CDR1 and CDR2: SQVTM and ANQGSEA. V was clipped by 0 bases and J by 2 bases, with 11 bases between them. CDR3 in DNA: TGCAGCGTTGAAGATCTTTCCGTAACCTACAATGAGCAGTTCTTC. Its protein is CSVEDLSVTYNEQFF.

CDR3 in DNA: TGTGCCAGTAGTCCCCGGGGTTCGCCTGCAACTAATGAAAAACTGTTTTTT. Translated, it gives CASSPRGSPATNEKLFF. This chain joins TRBV19 and TRBJ1-4; D is uncertain. The CDR3 covers 17 residues. Germline CDR1 LNHDA, CDR2 SQIVND (reference sequence). With 5 bases removed from V and 0 bases from J, the gap between germline ends came to 16 bases. Full variable domain (missing parts from reference TRBV19 and TRBJ1-4): DGGITQSPKYLFRKEGQNVTLSCEQNLNHDAMYWYRQDPGQGLRLIYYSQIVNDFQKGDIAEGYSVSREKKESFPLTVTSAQKNPTAFYLCASSPRGSPATNEKLFFGSGTQLSVL.

This clone was seen a few times. V usage is TRBV12-2 and J usage is TRBJ1-5. TRBV12-2 is termed a pseudogene. The CDR3 is made up of 12 amino acids. The CDR3 loop reads CASRFIRQPQHF. The CDR3 nucleotides are TGTGCAAGTCGCTTTATTCGTCAGCCCCAGCATTTT.

The chain employs TRBV9 and TRBJ2-7; 7 bases match TRBD2. CDR3 length: 15 residues. Losses at the gene ends were 0 bases for V and 2 bases for J; bases not matched to a gene: 5. Germline-derived CDR1 and CDR2 are SGDLS and YYNGEE. The DNA for the CDR3 is TGTGCCAGCAGCGTAGGTACTAGCGTTACCTACGAGCAGTACTTC. Residues: CASSVGTSVTYEQYF.

The chain joins TRBV18 to TRBJ1-1; TRBD1 matches at 8 bases. The CDR3 runs to 13 residues. V lost 3 bases and J lost 3; bases outside the gene matches: 0. From germline, CDR1 is KGHSH and CDR2 LQKENI. CDR3: CASSPDRDTEAFF. The CDR3 DNA follows: TGTGCCAGCTCACCGGACAGGGACACTGAAGCTTTCTTT.